These T cell receptor beta chains were read from a single sample in a study of shared clonotypes between healthy human individuals. Data came from immunoSEQ multiplex PCR; TCRdb stores just in-frame clones and leaves some out. This repertoire shows some 690,000 clones, 90% found once; its top ten account for about 33%. Sequencing was performed on memory CD8+ T cells from PBMCs. These receptor sequences come from a young man in good health. Some clones in this sample may be carry-over from other donors' samples. The CDR3 runs from the conserved cysteine through the conserved F or W.

v_call: TRBV13
j_call: TRBJ2-1
cdr3_aa: CASSPGKWYEQFF

v_call: TRBV27
j_call: TRBJ2-7
cdr3_aa: CASRGGTSGSYEQYF

v_call: TRBV7-2
j_call: TRBJ1-5
cdr3_aa: CASSPQSWNQPQHF

v_call: TRBV6-6
j_call: TRBJ2-4
cdr3_aa: CASRDRKNIQYF

v_call: TRBV19
j_call: TRBJ2-2
cdr3_aa: CASSMVAGVSIINTGELFF

v_call: TRBV19
j_call: TRBJ2-1
cdr3_aa: CASSPDRYNEQFF

v_call: TRBV14
j_call: TRBJ1-3
cdr3_aa: CASSWPGTGNTIYF

v_call: TRBV6-6
j_call: TRBJ2-2
cdr3_aa: CATQDWQNTGELFF

v_call: TRBV19
j_call: TRBJ1-5
cdr3_aa: CASNAGISNQPQHF

v_call: TRBV7-6
j_call: TRBJ1-5
cdr3_aa: CASSGLTNQPQHF

v_call: TRBV6-5
j_call: TRBJ1-2
cdr3_aa: CASSQGQRSYGYTF

v_call: TRBV11-2
j_call: TRBJ2-2
cdr3_aa: CASSQSPPGELFF

v_call: TRBV6-1
j_call: TRBJ2-7
cdr3_aa: CASSESSEAYEQYF

v_call: TRBV25-1
j_call: TRBJ2-7
cdr3_aa: CASRPLVGDEQYF

v_call: TRBV4-3
j_call: TRBJ2-7
cdr3_aa: CASSQESLYEQYF

v_call: TRBV6-6
j_call: TRBJ2-7
cdr3_aa: CASSYSGGTYEQYF

v_call: TRBV7-9
j_call: TRBJ1-3
cdr3_aa: CASPHDSTLGNTIYF

v_call: TRBV27
j_call: TRBJ1-1
cdr3_aa: CATSRQGESTEAFF

v_call: TRBV7-9
j_call: TRBJ2-7
cdr3_aa: CASSLVTTEVYEQYF

v_call: TRBV5-1
j_call: TRBJ2-7
cdr3_aa: CASRFGANEQYF

v_call: TRBV27
j_call: TRBJ2-2
cdr3_aa: CASTILGGQGGPGELFF

v_call: TRBV7-9
j_call: TRBJ2-7
cdr3_aa: CASSSGGLGQYF

v_call: TRBV30
j_call: TRBJ1-2
cdr3_aa: CAWSRRVDGYTF